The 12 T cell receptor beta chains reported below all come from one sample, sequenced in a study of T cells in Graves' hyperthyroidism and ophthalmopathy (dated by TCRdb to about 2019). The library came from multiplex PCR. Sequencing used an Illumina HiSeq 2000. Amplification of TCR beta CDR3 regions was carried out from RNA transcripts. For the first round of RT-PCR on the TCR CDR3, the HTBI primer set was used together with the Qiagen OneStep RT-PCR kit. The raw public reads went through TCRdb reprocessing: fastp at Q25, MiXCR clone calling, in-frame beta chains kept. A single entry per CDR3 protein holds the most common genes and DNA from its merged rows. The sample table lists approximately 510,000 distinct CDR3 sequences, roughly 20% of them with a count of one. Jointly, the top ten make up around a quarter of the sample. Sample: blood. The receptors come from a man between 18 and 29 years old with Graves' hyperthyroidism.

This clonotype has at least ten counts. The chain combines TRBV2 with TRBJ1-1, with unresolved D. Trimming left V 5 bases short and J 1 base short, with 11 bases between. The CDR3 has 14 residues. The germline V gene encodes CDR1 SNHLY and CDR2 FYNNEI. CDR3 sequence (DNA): TGTGCCAGCAGTAACGGAAAAAGGAACACTGAAGCTTTCTTT. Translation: CASSNGKRNTEAFF.

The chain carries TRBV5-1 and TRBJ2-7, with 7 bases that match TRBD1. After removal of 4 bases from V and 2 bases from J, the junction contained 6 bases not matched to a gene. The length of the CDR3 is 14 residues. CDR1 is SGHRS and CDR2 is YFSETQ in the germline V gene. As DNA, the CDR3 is TGCGCCAGCAGCCACTCGGGACAGACCTACGAGCAGTACTTC. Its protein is CASSHSGQTYEQYF.

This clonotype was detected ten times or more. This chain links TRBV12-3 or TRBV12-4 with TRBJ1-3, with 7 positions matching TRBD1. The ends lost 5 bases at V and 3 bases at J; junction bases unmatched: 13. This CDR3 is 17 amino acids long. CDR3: CASSLRGEGASGNTIYF. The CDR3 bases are TGTGCCAGCAGTCTCCGGGGGGAGGGGGCGAGTGGAAACACCATATATTTT.

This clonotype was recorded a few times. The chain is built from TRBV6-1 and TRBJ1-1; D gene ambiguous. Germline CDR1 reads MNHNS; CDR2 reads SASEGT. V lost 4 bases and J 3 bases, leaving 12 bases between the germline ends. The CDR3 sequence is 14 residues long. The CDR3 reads CASSAPVGYTEAFF. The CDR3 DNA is TGTGCCAGCAGTGCCCCCGTCGGGTACACTGAAGCTTTCTTT.

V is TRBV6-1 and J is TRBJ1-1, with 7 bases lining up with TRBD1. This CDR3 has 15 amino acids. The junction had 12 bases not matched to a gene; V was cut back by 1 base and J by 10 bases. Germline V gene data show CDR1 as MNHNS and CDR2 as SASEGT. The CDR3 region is CASSEGTGFSSGAFF. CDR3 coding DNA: TGTGCCAGCAGTGAAGGGACAGGTTTCTCATCCGGAGCTTTCTTT.

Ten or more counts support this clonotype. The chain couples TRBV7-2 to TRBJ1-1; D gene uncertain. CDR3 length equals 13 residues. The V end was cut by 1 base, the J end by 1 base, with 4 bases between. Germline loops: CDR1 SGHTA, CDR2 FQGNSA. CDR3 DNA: TGTGCCAGCAGCTTAGTGACGAACACTGAAGCTTTCTTT. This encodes CASSLVTNTEAFF.

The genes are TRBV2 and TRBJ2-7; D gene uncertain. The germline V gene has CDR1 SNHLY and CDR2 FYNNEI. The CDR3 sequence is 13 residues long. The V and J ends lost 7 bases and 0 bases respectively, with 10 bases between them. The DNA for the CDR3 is TGTGCCAGCAATCGGATCCGCTCCTACGAGCAGTACTTC. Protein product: CASNRIRSYEQYF.

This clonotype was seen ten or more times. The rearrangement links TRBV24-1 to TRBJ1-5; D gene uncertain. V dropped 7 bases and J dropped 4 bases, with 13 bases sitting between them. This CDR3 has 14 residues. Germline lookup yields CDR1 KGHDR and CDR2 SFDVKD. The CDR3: CATSNRVNNQPQHF. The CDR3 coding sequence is TGTGCCACCAGCAACCGGGTTAATAATCAGCCCCAGCATTTT.

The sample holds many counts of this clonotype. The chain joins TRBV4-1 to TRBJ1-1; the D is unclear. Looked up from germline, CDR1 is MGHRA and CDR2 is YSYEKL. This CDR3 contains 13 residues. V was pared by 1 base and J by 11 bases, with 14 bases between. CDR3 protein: CASSQGEGVSAFF. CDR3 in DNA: TGCGCCAGCAGCCAAGGGGAGGGAGTCTCGGCTTTCTTT.

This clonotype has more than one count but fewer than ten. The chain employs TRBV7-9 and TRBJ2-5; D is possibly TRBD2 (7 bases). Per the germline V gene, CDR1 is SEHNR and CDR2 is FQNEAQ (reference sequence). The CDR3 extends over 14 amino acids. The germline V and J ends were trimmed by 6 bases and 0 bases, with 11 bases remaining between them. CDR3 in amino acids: CASSKGGYQETQYF. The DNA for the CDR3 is TGTGCCAGCAGTAAGGGGGGGTACCAAGAGACCCAGTACTTC.

CDR3 nucleotide sequence: TGTGCCAGCAGCGTAGGGGGGGGCGGTAACTATGGCTACACCTTC. The encoded protein is CASSVGGGGNYGYTF. The chain employs TRBV9 and TRBJ1-2; D possibly corresponds to TRBD1 (6 bases). The CDR3 runs 15 residues. V shed 0 bases and J shed 1 base, with 10 bases lying between them. Germline lookup yields CDR1 SGDLS and CDR2 YYNGEE.

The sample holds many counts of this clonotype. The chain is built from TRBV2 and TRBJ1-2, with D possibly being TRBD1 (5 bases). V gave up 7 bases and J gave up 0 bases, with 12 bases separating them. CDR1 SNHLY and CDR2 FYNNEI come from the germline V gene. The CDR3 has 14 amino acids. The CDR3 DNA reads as TGTGCCAGCAAGACAGCTCCTTCTAACTATGGCTACACCTTC. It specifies CASKTAPSNYGYTF.